This T cell receptor beta chain stems from a study of blood T cell repertoires in COVID-19. Study details: Samples came from the United States, Italy and Spain, spanning acute and convalescent COVID-19. From T cells, B-cell-depleted T cells, or PBMCs came the material, which was cDNA or gDNA.

Original data processing: Reference gene primers were amplified, and this amplification served to estimate nucleated cell counts. This table comes from immunoSEQ multiplex PCR, and its TCRdb copy is limited to in-frame clones, with some not included. The V and J calls and clone size were taken over from that table, and D and trimming were inferred from the DNA. The sample has around 100,000 clones; approximately 90% are singletons. In this sample, this clone turned up a few times. The sequence came from a human donor with active COVID-19. The donor label of this sample is uncertain. The sequenced sample was peripheral blood.

CDR3 protein: CASRRTGTGEQYF. CDR3 in DNA: TGTGCCAGCAGAAGGACAGGGACGGGCGAGCAGTACTTC. V gene TRBV12-3 or TRBV12-4 combines with J gene TRBJ2-7; 8 bases agree with TRBD1. The CDR3 sequence is 13 residues long. J lost 6 bases, V lost 6 bases, and 7 bases had no gene match.